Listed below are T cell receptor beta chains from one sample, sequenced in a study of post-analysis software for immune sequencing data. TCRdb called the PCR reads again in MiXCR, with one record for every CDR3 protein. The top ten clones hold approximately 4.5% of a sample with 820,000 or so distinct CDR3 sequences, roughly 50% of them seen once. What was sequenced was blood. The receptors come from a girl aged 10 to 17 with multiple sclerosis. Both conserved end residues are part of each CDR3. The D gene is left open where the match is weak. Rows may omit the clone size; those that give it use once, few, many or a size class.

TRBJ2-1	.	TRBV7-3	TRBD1	TGTGCCAGCAGCCTTGGACAGGTTCACAATGAGCAGTTCTTC	CASSLGQVHNEQFF
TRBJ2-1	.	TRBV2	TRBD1	TGTGCCAGCAAAGAGGGACAGAACAATGAGCAGTTCTTC	CASKEGQNNEQFF
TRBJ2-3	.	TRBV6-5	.	TGTGCCAGCAGCCGCGACGGATCTAGCACAGATACGCAGTATTTT	CASSRDGSSTDTQYF
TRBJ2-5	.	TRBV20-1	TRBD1	TGCAGTGCTAGAGATGAGGGACAGCAAGAGACCCAGTACTTC	CSARDEGQQETQYF
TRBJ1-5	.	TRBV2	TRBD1	TGTGCCAGCAGTGATCACAGGGGACGAAATCAGCCCCAGCATTTT	CASSDHRGRNQPQHF
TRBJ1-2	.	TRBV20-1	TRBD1	TGCAGGAGCCAGGGGGACTCCGGGGGCTACACCTTC	CRSQGDSGGYTF
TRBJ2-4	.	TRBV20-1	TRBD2	TGCAGTGCCAAAGGAGGGGAGGGCCTCGGAAACATTCAGTACTTC	CSAKGGEGLGNIQYF
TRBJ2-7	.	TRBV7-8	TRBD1	TGTGCCAGCAGCTTAGGGCGACTAGGACAGGGGAAAAATTTCACCTACGAGCAGTACTTC	CASSLGRLGQGKNFTYEQYF
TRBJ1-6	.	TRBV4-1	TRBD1	TGCGCCAGCAGCCAGACAGGGGGTAATTCACCCCTCCACTTT	CASSQTGGNSPLHF
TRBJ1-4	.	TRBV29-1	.	TGCAGCGTTGAATCTGGCAGGGGTAGGGAAAAACTGTTTTTT	CSVESGRGREKLFF
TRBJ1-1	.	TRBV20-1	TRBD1	TGCAGTGCTAGAGTCAGGACAGGTGGGTACACTGAAGCTTTCTTT	CSARVRTGGYTEAFF
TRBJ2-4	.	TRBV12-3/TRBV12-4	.	TGTGCCAGCAGTTCTTTATTAGGGCGAGCCAAAAACATTCAGTACTTC	CASSSLLGRAKNIQYF
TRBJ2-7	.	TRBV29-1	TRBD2	TGCAGCGTTGCGACTAGCGGACGAGTCGAGCAGTACTTC	CSVATSGRVEQYF
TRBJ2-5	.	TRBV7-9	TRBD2	TGTGCCAGCCTCGATTGGGGCGGGAGGTCTCAAGAGACCCAGTACTTC	CASLDWGGRSQETQYF
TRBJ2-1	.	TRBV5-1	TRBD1	TGCGCCAGCAGCTGGGGGGCAGGGGGCGTTTTCAATGAGCAGTTCTTC	CASSWGAGGVFNEQFF
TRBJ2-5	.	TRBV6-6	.	TGTGCCAGCAGTAACCCCCCGCTCGGAGGGGAAGAGACCCAGTACTTC	CASSNPPLGGEETQYF
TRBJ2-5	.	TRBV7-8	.	TGTGCCAGCAGCTCCCGAAACCAAGAGACCCAGTACTTC	CASSSRNQETQYF
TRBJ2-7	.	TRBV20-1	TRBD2	TGCAGTGTTCCGGGACTAGCGACCTACGAGCAGTACTTC	CSVPGLATYEQYF
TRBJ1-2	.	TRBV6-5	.	TGTGCCAGCAGTTACGGGGACCATGGCTACACCTTC	CASSYGDHGYTF
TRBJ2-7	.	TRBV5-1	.	TGCGCCAGCAGCTTAATACGTGACGAGCAGTACTTC	CASSLIRDEQYF
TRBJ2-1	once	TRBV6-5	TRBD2	TGTGCCAGCAGTTACTCCCCCTTTCGGACTAGCGGGAAGGACAATGAGCAGTTCTTC	CASSYSPFRTSGKDNEQFF
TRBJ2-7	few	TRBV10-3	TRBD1	TGTGCCATCAGGCCGGGACAGGGGTACGAGCAGTACTTC	CAIRPGQGYEQYF
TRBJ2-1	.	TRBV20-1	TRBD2	TGCAGTGCTGGGTCCCATAGCGGGAGGGGAGATAATGAGCAGTTCTTC	CSAGSHSGRGDNEQFF
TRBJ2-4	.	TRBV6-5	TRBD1	TGTGCCAGCAGTCAGGGACAGGGGGCCGTTTTCTATGAGCAGTACTTC	CASSQGQGAVFYEQYF
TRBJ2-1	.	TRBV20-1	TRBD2	TGCAGTGCTCCTCGAGCGGGGGGGGCACGGGATGAGCAGTTCTTC	CSAPRAGGARDEQFF
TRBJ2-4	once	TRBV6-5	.	TGTGCCAGCAGCTTACTGACTAGTCCAGTGTCGCCGAGAGCCAAAAACATTCAGTACTTC	CASSLLTSPVSPRAKNIQYF
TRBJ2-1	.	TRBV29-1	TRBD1	TGCAGCGTTGGACAGGGGCTGACCTACAATAAGCAGTTCTTC	CSVGQGLTYNKQFF
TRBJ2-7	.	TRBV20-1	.	TGCAGTGCTAGTAGAGGGAACTCCTACGAGCAGTACTTC	CSASRGNSYEQYF
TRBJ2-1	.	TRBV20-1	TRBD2	TGCAGTGGACGGGCGGGAGGATATGAGCAGTTCTTC	CSGRAGGYEQFF
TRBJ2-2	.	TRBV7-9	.	TGTGCCAGCAGCCATCGCCAGGGAAGTATCGGGGAGCTGTTTTTT	CASSHRQGSIGELFF
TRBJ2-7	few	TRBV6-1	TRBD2	TGTGCCAGCAGTGGGGGACTAGCCGTCGCCTACGAGCAGTACTTC	CASSGGLAVAYEQYF
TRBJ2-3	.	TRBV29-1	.	TGCAGCGCTGACAGTGCCGATACGCAGTATTTT	CSADSADTQYF
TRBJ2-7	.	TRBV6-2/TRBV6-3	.	TGTGCCAGCAGGCCACCAGGCCACGAGCAGTACTTC	CASRPPGHEQYF
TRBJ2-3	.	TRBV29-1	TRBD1	TGCAGCGGTGGCGAAGGGGGCGAAAGAACAGATACGCAGTATTTT	CSGGEGGERTDTQYF
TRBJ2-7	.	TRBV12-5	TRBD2	TGTGCTAGTGGTTTGCTATCTAGCGGGAGTGGCGAGCAGTACTTC	CASGLLSSGSGEQYF
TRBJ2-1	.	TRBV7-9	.	TGTGCCAGCAGCTTTTGGGGGGCCCGCTCCTACAATGAGCAGTTCTTC	CASSFWGARSYNEQFF
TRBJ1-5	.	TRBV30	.	TGTGCCTGGAGTGTATCTGCCTTCAATCAGCCCCAGCATTTT	CAWSVSAFNQPQHF
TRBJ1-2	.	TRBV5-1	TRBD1	TGCGCCAGCAGCTTGGAGGGACAGGGCTATAGCTACACCTTC	CASSLEGQGYSYTF
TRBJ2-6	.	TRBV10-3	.	TGTGCCATCACTGTGGCCAACGTCCTGACTTTC	CAITVANVLTF
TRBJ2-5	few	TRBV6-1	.	TGTGCCAGCAGTGATCCACACGGGGCACAAGAGACCCAGTACTTC	CASSDPHGAQETQYF
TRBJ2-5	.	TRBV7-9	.	TGTGCCAGCAGCTTAGGGCGGGACGGCCAAGAGCCCCAGTACTTC	CASSLGRDGQEPQYF
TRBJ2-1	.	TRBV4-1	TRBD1	TGCGCCAGCAGCCAGGGACAGATAAACAATGAGCAGTTCTTC	CASSQGQINNEQFF
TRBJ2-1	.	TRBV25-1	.	TGTGCCAGCAGTGAAGGTATTAGCAGGAATGAGCAGTTCTTC	CASSEGISRNEQFF
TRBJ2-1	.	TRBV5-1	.	TGCGCCAGCAGCTTGGTTAGCGATGAGCAGTTCTTC	CASSLVSDEQFF
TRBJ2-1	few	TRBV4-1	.	TGCGCCAGCAGCCAAGCTATCTTGGCGAGGAATGAGCAGTTCTTC	CASSQAILARNEQFF
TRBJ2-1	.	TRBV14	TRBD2	TGTGCCAGCAGCCAAGACCTAGCGGGGGGCCTTAGCTCCTACAATGAGCAGTTCTTC	CASSQDLAGGLSSYNEQFF
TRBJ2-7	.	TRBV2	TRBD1	TGTGCCAGCAGTGACAGGGGGAGAGAGCAGTACTTC	CASSDRGREQYF
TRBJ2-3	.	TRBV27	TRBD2	TGTGCCAGCAGATATCTTGGGACTAGCCTGTTGGATACGCAGTATTTT	CASRYLGTSLLDTQYF
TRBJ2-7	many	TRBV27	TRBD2	TGCGCCAGCAGCCCCGGGACTAGCGGGATCTACGAGCAGTACTTC	CASSPGTSGIYEQYF
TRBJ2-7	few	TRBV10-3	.	TGTGCCTCCTCAGGCAGGGTGTACGAGCAGTACTTC	CASSGRVYEQYF
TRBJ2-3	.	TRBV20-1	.	TGCAGTGCTAGAAGGGTGGGAGCAGATACGCAGTATTTT	CSARRVGADTQYF
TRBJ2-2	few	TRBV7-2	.	TGTGCCAGCAGGCCAGCTCAGGGTAACACCGGGGAGCTGTTTTTT	CASRPAQGNTGELFF
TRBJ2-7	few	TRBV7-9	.	TGTGCCAGCAGCTTCCCCGCCGGCTACGAGCAGTACTTC	CASSFPAGYEQYF
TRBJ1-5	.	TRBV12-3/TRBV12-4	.	TGTGCCAGCAGTAGGGGATTCCATAGCAATCAGCCCCAGCATTTT	CASSRGFHSNQPQHF
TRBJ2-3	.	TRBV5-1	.	TGCGCCAGCAGCTTAACAGATAGCACAGATACGCAGTATTTT	CASSLTDSTDTQYF
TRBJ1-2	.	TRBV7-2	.	TGTGCCAGCAGCTTAGACGCGTTCGACTATGGCTACACCTTC	CASSLDAFDYGYTF
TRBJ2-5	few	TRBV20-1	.	TGCAGTGCTAAGGGGCAAGCGGCAGGACGAAATAGCGACCAAGAGACCCAGTACTTC	CSAKGQAAGRNSDQETQYF
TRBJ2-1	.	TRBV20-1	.	TGCAGTGCTACAGTGGGGAGTTGGTCCTACAATGAGCAGTTCTTC	CSATVGSWSYNEQFF
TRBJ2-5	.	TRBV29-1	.	TGCAGCGCCAAGGGACACCAAGAGGCCCAGTACTTC	CSAKGHQEAQYF
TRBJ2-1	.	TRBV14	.	TGTGCCAGCAGCCAATTTTTCTCCTACAATGAGCAGTTCTTC	CASSQFFSYNEQFF